This T cell receptor (beta chain) was found in a study of CD8 T cells in Susac syndrome (dated by TCRdb to 2018 to 2020). General notes on the study: Of the Susac syndrome patients who were sequenced, roughly 8 were in clinical remission while more than five had clinically active disease. At blood withdrawal, Susac syndrome patients were therapy-naive, treated with corticosteroids (with IVIg additionally given to some), or treated with IVIg alone. Whether CD8+ T cell activation and differentiation in Susac syndrome was antigen driven was tested using repertoire sequencing. Findings and caveats that apply to the study as a whole: The CD4+ T cell repertoire of patients with Susac syndrome showed no detectable clonal expansion. The number of individuals in the TCR sequencing and HLA analysis was acknowledged as relatively small.

With regard to this clonotype: This receptor's antigen is unknown. Per-base quality was not reported, and no clone a single base away is much larger than it.

High-throughput TCR beta sequencing profiled peripheral blood CD8+ and CD4+ T cells from healthy donors, Susac syndrome patients and multiple sclerosis patients. Susac syndrome patients met recently defined diagnostic criteria for definite or probable disease. Bulk CD8+ and CD4+ T cells were purified magnetically by negative isolation, whereas CD8+ TEMRA cells were enriched by FACS. Blood was drawn into EDTA tubes, processed within 24 hours, and PBMCs were isolated by density gradient centrifugation. PBMCs intended for TCR sequencing were cryopreserved in liquid nitrogen and thawed later in a water bath at 37 degrees C. The sorted or isolated CD4+, CD8+ and CD8+ TEMRA cells had a purity of 90% or higher. CDR1 MNHEY and CDR2 SVGAGI were looked up in the germline V gene. V and J lose 2 bases and 0 bases, and a span of 19 bases separates them. CDR3 length: 18 amino acids, cysteine to phenylalanine. Only the CDR3 region is kept as DNA, spanning 54 bases read in frame from base 1.

RNA was extracted using the RNeasy kit, and roughly 0.45 to 1 microgram was reverse transcribed with random hexamers. TCR beta CDR3 regions were amplified with the immunoSEQ multiplex PCR assay covering 54 Vbeta and 13 Jbeta segments. PCR amplification bias was corrected using a synthetic template baseline for primer optimization and computational correction. Turning to the authors' computational methods: Reads were assigned to V, D and J genes according to IMGT and analyzed in immunoSEQ Analyzer, with only productive sequences retained. To calculate clonality, Shannon entropy was normalized by log2 of the number of productive unique sequences and then subtracted from one. For each patient and control, public and private clones were evaluated within the 100 most prevalent clones. Susac-specific clones were defined as absent from healthy and MS cohorts, approximately 1,000 published viral clones and other ImmuneACCESS disease sequences. TCRdb reanalyzed the raw reads on its own, using fastp at Q25 for trimming and MiXCR for clone calling, and kept in-frame beta chains. Here each entry gathers all rows of one CDR3 protein and keeps the most common genes and DNA. V and J calls and clone size were set by TCRdb, not the authors. The sample contains 170,000 or so distinct CDR3 sequences, more than 95% of them found a single time. Clones ranked in the top ten supply about 0.12% of the sample.

The sequence came from a human donor with Susac syndrome. The rearranged segments are TRBV6-5 and TRBJ1-1; TRBD1 could be the D gene, as 5 bases match. The specimen sequenced was CD4+ T cells from PBMCs. The CDR3 protein sequence reads: CASSYGDSAGRMNTEAFF. The base sequence is TGTGCCAGCAGTTACGGCGATTCGGCGGGACGGATGAACACTGAAGCTTTCTTT.